The T cell receptor (beta chain) under discussion was sequenced for a study of OX40 agonist ivuxolimab in advanced cancers. Regarding the complete study: Ivuxolimab was an agonistic, fully human IgG2 monoclonal antibody directed against OX40 (CD134), a costimulatory receptor. Intravenous ivuxolimab was administered to patients every 2 weeks at six dose levels: 0.01, 0.1, 0.3, 1.5, 3 and 10 mg/kg. Of the approximately 53 patients in dose escalation, around 20 had hepatocellular carcinoma, some 15 had melanoma, 9 had renal cell carcinoma and 9 had head and neck cancer. A male proportion of roughly 80% and a mean age of roughly 55 years, ranging from about 20 to 85, were recorded for the dose-escalation cohort. Prior anti-PD-1, anti-PD-L1 or anti-CTLA-4 therapy was permitted, and roughly two fifths of dose-escalation patients had received checkpoint inhibitors. Three dose-escalation patients achieved partial responses, one with hepatocellular carcinoma and two with cutaneous melanoma. The purpose of peripheral TCRbeta sequencing was to test whether ivuxolimab changed TCR sequence diversity and led to clonal T-cell expansion. The paper describes the monotherapy dose-escalation part (N of about 52 patients) of the phase I trial of ivuxolimab.

Study-level results and caveats: Low levels of normalized T-cell clonal expansion were also seen in some patients who did not respond. In the 0.1-3.0 mg/kg groups, partial responders had among the lowest normalized peripheral clonal expansion, particularly in CD8+ T cells. Clonal expansion of both CD4+ and CD8+ blood T cells was observed from baseline to week 6 at doses 0.1 to 3.0 mg/kg. On average, CD8+ T cells showed more expanded clones than CD4+ T cells after ivuxolimab. The antigen specificity of the peripheral T cells that underwent clonal expansion was not determined.

Of note for this clone: The antigen it binds to is not known. Per-nucleotide qualities are absent, and no much larger clonotype sits a single base away.

Patients with a history of autoimmune disease or receiving systemic immunosuppression were excluded from the trial. Peripheral blood for TCR sequencing was collected from all dose cohorts at baseline, on cycle 4 day 1, and on cycle 7 day 1. The samples were drawn from a first-in-human, open-label, multicenter phase I dose-escalation trial of ivuxolimab. Adults with locally advanced or metastatic melanoma, renal cell, hepatocellular, or head and neck squamous cell carcinoma were enrolled in the trial. Before TCR sequencing, CD4+ T cells and CD8+ T cells were sorted from peripheral blood as separate populations. For sequencing of the TCRbeta CDR3 region, genomic DNA was extracted from the sorted cells. The immunoSEQ Assay was used to sequence the TCRbeta CDR3 regions. TCRdb obtained this table from immuneACCESS and retained in-frame rearrangements with V and J assigned. These tables miss some clones; where compared with another copy, unresolved V genes account for less than half of the shortfall, and the remainder is unexplained. Within this sample are tens of thousands of clones, with approximately 90% of them counted one time only. The ten largest clones add up to about 14% of the sample.

The sample was CD4+ or CD8+ T cells sorted from blood, taken in a trial of the OX40 agonist ivuxolimab. This clonotype was sampled from an adult with an advanced solid tumor such as melanoma, head and neck, liver or kidney cancer.

The DNA sequence is as follows: TGTGCCAGCAGCCCCAGGGGGGTGACTGTATTGGAGGATGGTTCTGGGGCCAACGTCCTGACTTTC. This encodes CASSPRGVTVLEDGSGANVLTF. This sequence uses TRBV28 and TRBJ2-6, and the D gene may be TRBD1, 7 bases matching. The CDR3 sequence holds 22 residues, the cysteine and phenylalanine included. CDR3 DNA only is kept here, 66 bases in frame from base 1. CDR1 and CDR2 were assigned from the germline V gene as MDHEN and SYDVKM. V loses 6 bases of germline sequence and J loses 1 base, and the interval between the two ends is 31 bases.